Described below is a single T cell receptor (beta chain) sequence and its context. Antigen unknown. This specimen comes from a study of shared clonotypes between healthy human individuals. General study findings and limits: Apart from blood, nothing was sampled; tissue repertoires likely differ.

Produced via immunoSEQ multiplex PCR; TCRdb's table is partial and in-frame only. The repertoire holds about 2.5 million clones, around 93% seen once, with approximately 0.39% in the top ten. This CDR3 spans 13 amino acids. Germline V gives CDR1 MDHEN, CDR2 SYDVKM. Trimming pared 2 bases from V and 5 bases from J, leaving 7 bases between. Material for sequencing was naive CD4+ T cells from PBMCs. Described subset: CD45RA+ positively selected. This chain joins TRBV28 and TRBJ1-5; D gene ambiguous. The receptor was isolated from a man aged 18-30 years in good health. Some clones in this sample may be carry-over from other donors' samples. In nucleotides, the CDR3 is TGTGCCAGCAGTTTAGACACATATCAGCCCCAGCATTTT. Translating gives CASSLDTYQPQHF.